One and the same sample provided the 22 T cell receptor beta chains below, sequenced in a study of cytomegalovirus exposure and HLA in healthy donors (dated by TCRdb to about 2017). Libraries were built with the immunoSEQ multiplex PCR assay. For the multiplex PCR, a mixture combining 60 forward primers for TCR Vbeta segments and 13 reverse primers for TCR Jbeta segments was used. What TCRdb holds here is the immuneACCESS table cut down to in-frame rearrangements. Part of the clones is not present; checked against another copy, under half of the missing clones reflect an unresolved V gene, and the others are unexplained. The sample data list around 100,000 clones, and approximately 60% of these were observed just once. The ten largest make up about 2.2% of the sample. The sequenced sample was PBMCs. The origin of the receptors is a woman in her thirties in good health and CMV-seronegative.

The V and J genes are TRBV28 and TRBJ1-2; possibly TRBD1 for D (5 bases). The CDR3 extends over 13 amino acids. CDR1 MDHEN and CDR2 SYDVKM come from the germline V gene. The V and J ends lost 2 bases and 8 bases respectively, with 12 bases between them. CDR3 region: CASSLLGGRGYTF. The CDR3 DNA reads TGTGCCAGCAGTTTACTGGGGGGACGGGGCTACACCTTC.

This chain connects TRBV7-8 to TRBJ2-7; a weak D match, TRBD2 (6 bases). Germline CDR1 is SGHVS and CDR2 is FQNEAQ. The CDR3 extends over 17 amino acids. V was trimmed by 1 base and J by 5 bases, leaving 21 bases between them. The DNA of the CDR3 is TGTGCCAGCAGCTTAGGTTATGACCGGGGGTCGATCGACGAGCAGTACTTC. Amino acid sequence: CASSLGYDRGSIDEQYF. The full variable domain, completed using reference TRBV7-8 and TRBJ2-7, is GAGVSQSPRYKVAKRGQDVALRCDPISGHVSLFWYQQALGQGPEFLTYFQNEAQLDKSGLPSDRFFAERPEGSVSTLKIQRTQQEDSAVYLCASSLGYDRGSIDEQYFGPGTRLTVT.

The chain joins TRBV28 to TRBJ1-5, with 7 nucleotides matching TRBD1. CDR3 length equals 14 residues. The germline V gene has CDR1 MDHEN and CDR2 SYDVKM. Trimming removed 2 bases from V and 4 bases from J; junction bases left unmatched: 2. For the CDR3, the DNA is TGTGCCAGCAGTTTACTACAGGGGAATCAGCCCCAGCATTTT. Its protein is CASSLLQGNQPQHF.

This sequence joins TRBV4-2 and TRBJ1-1; perhaps TRBD1 as D (5 bases). The germline CDR1 and CDR2 sequences are LGHNA and YNFKEQ. With 4 bases removed from V and 1 base from J, the gap between germline ends came to 13 bases. The CDR3 has 15 amino acids. This chain's CDR3 is CASSPKPGGNTEAFF. The DNA of the CDR3 is TGTGCCAGCAGCCCTAAACCGGGGGGGAACACTGAAGCTTTCTTT.

The CDR3 sequence is CASSTGVPYEQYF. The CDR3 DNA follows: TGTGCCAGCTCGACAGGGGTCCCCTACGAGCAGTACTTC. The genes are TRBV2 and TRBJ2-7, with TRBD1 identical over 8 bases. The CDR3 is made up of 13 amino acids. The junction had 5 bases not matched to a gene; V was cut back by 8 bases and J by 2 bases. Germline V gene sequence: CDR1 SNHLY, CDR2 FYNNEI.

V gene TRBV14 combines with J gene TRBJ2-1; D possibly corresponds to TRBD2 (6 bases). The length of the CDR3 is 15 residues. CDR1 is SGHDN, CDR2 FVKESK, per germline. Between the trimmed V and J ends, which lost 4 bases and 3 bases, there was a span of 13 bases. The CDR3 sequence: CASSLLVGGYNEQFF. DNA of the CDR3: TGTGCCAGCAGCCTGCTCGTCGGGGGCTACAATGAGCAGTTCTTC.

By its share, this clone is medium-sized (0.01 to 0.1%). The J gene is TRBJ2-2, the V gene TRBV6-4, with 10 positions matching TRBD2. V gave up 3 bases and J gave up 8 bases; unmatched junction bases: 9. CDR1 is MRHNA and CDR2 is SNTAGT in the germline V gene. This CDR3 region has 16 residues. CDR3 nucleotide sequence: TGTGCCAGCAGTGAAAAGGGACTAGCGCATCAGGGGGAGCTGTTTTTT. This sequence encodes CASSEKGLAHQGELFF.

This chain uses TRBV27 with TRBJ1-4, with a tentative D call TRBD1 (5 bases). The CDR3 has 14 residues. Trimming took 0 bases from V and 7 from J, leaving 9 bases between them. Germline V gene sequence: CDR1 MNHEY, CDR2 SMNVEV (reference sequence). The CDR3 DNA reads TGTGCCAGCAGTTTATCGGCTGGGGCTGAAAAACTGTTTTTT. Protein product: CASSLSAGAEKLFF.

This clone ranks as medium-sized. The rearrangement uses TRBV2 and TRBJ1-3; the D is unclear. Germline V gene data show CDR1 as SNHLY and CDR2 as FYNNEI. Trimming removed 7 bases from V and 3 bases from J, with 13 bases in between. This CDR3 is 14 amino acids long. CDR3 amino acids: CASTPDAGGNTIYF. The CDR3 bases are TGTGCCAGCACCCCTGACGCGGGTGGAAACACCATATATTTT.

The sample holds one count of this clone. The V call is TRBV4-1, the J call TRBJ2-5; 9 bases align to TRBD1. The J call may be in error: the DNA end matches TRBJ2-7 better. This CDR3 contains 15 residues. The germline V gene encodes CDR1 MGHRA and CDR2 YSYEKL. CDR3 in DNA: TGCGCCAGCAGCCAGACCGGGACAGGGATATACGAGCAGTACTTC. Translating gives CASSQTGTGIYEQYF.

J is TRBJ1-4 and V is TRBV5-5; D unclear. Germline CDR1 reads SGHKS; CDR2 reads YYEKEE (reference sequence). The CDR3 consists of 17 residues. The V gene lost 0 bases and the J gene lost 2 bases, with 14 bases spanning the gap. The CDR3 is CASSLVRGVTTNEKLFF. CDR3 in DNA: TGTGCCAGCAGCTTGGTCCGGGGAGTAACGACTAATGAAAAACTGTTTTTT.

V usage is TRBV5-1 and J usage is TRBJ1-2; a possible D gene is TRBD1 (5 bases). The CDR3 spans 13 residues. In germline, CDR1 is SGHRS, CDR2 YFSETQ. Trimming removed 6 bases from V and 1 base from J, with 10 bases in between. The CDR3 protein is CASKQDVNYGYTF. CDR3 sequence (DNA): TGCGCCAGCAAACAGGACGTTAACTATGGCTACACCTTC. The whole variable domain, filled in from reference TRBV5-1 and TRBJ1-2, reads KAGVTQTPRYLIKTRGQQVTLSCSPISGHRSVSWYQQTPGQGLQFLFEYFSETQRNKGNFPGRFSGRQFSNSRSEMNVSTLELGDSALYLCASKQDVNYGYTFGSGTRLTVV.

The rearrangement uses TRBV6-1 and TRBJ2-1; D perhaps matches TRBD1 (5 bases). The CDR3 contains 15 residues. Trimming took 6 bases from V and 0 from J, leaving 12 bases between them. Germline V CDR1 and CDR2: MNHNS, SASEGT. This chain's CDR3 is CASSPDTSSYNEQFF. For the CDR3, the DNA is TGTGCCAGCAGCCCGGACACGAGCTCCTACAATGAGCAGTTCTTC.

The V call is TRBV4-2, the J call TRBJ2-7, with D perhaps matching TRBD2 (6 bases). Germline lookup yields CDR1 LGHNA and CDR2 YNFKEQ. The CDR3 covers 15 residues. V lost 1 base, J lost 4 bases, and 14 bases lay in between. CDR3 nucleotides: TGTGCCAGCAGCCAAGGGGAGGAGGGAGGATACGAGCAGTACTTC. It encodes CASSQGEEGGYEQYF.

The J gene is TRBJ2-1, the V gene TRBV5-6, with 9 positions matching TRBD1. CDR1 is SGHDT, CDR2 YYEEEE, per germline. V was pared by 3 bases and J by 6 bases, with 10 bases of the junction left unmatched. This CDR3 has 16 amino acids. In DNA, the CDR3 is TGTGCCAGCAGCTGGCCGGGACAGGGACACACCAATGAGCAGTTCTTC. Translated: CASSWPGQGHTNEQFF.

V usage is TRBV5-1 and J usage is TRBJ2-3, with TRBD1 as a possible D gene (5 bases). The CDR3 is 15 amino acids. Germline loops: CDR1 SGHRS, CDR2 YFSETQ. V dropped 0 bases and J dropped 3 bases, with 11 bases sitting between them. CDR3: CASSLAEGVTDTQYF. The CDR3 nucleotides are TGCGCCAGCAGCTTGGCCGAAGGGGTTACAGATACGCAGTATTTT.

The gene calls are TRBV6-1 and TRBJ2-3; D is perhaps TRBD2 (6 bases). The CDR3 is 12 residues long. V lost 8 bases and J 0 bases, leaving 6 bases between the germline ends. Germline V lookup: CDR1 MNHNS, CDR2 SASEGT. The CDR3 nucleotides read TGTGCCAGCGGGGGGAGCACAGATACGCAGTATTTT. Protein sequence: CASGGSTDTQYF.

This chain joins TRBV28 and TRBJ1-3, with no clear D. This CDR3 is built from 15 residues. The V end lost 6 bases, the J end lost 0 bases, and 12 bases lay between the germline ends. CDR1 is MDHEN and CDR2 is SYDVKM in the germline V gene. The CDR3 DNA follows: TGTGCCAGCAGGCAGGCTTTCAGCTCTGGAAACACCATATATTTT. Amino acid sequence: CASRQAFSSGNTIYF.

The table lists this clone with a count of one. The chain links TRBV28 to TRBJ1-6; no firm D call. Per germline, CDR1 MDHEN and CDR2 SYDVKM. The CDR3 loop spans 12 amino acids. The V end was cut by 5 bases, the J end by 6 bases, with 5 bases between. CDR3 protein: CASSPLNSPLHF. CDR3 nucleotides: TGTGCCAGCAGTCCCCTTAATTCACCCCTCCACTTT. The whole variable domain, filled in from reference TRBV28 and TRBJ1-6, reads DVKVTQSSRYLVKRTGEKVFLECVQDMDHENMFWYRQDPGLGLRLIYFSYDVKMKEKGDIPEGYSVSREKKERFSLILESASTNQTSMYLCASSPLNSPLHFGNGTRLTVT.

The V call is TRBV15, the J call TRBJ1-5; weak D call: TRBD1 (5 bases). The V end was cut by 5 bases, the J end by 0 bases, with 20 bases between. This CDR3 region has 18 residues. Looked up from germline, CDR1 is LNHNV and CDR2 is YYDKDF (reference sequence). The CDR3 loop is CATSRGGDSLYSNQPQHF. CDR3 in DNA: TGTGCCACCAGCCGCGGCGGAGACAGCCTCTATAGCAATCAGCCCCAGCATTTT.

This chain connects TRBV30 to TRBJ1-2; possibly TRBD1 for D (6 bases). V lost 1 base, J lost 2 bases, and 11 bases lay in between. The CDR3 loop spans 14 amino acids. CDR1 is GTSNPN and CDR2 is SVGIG in the germline V gene (reference sequence). The CDR3 sequence: CAWSGGGPNYGYTF. The CDR3 nucleotides are TGTGCCTGGAGTGGCGGGGGGCCAAACTATGGCTACACCTTC.

This clone was detected a few times. This chain joins TRBV29-1 and TRBJ2-3; 14 positions agree with TRBD2. In germline, CDR1 is SQVTM, CDR2 ANQGSEA. V trimming: 7 bases; J trimming: 1 base; junction bases outside the gene matches: 13. The CDR3 has 18 amino acids. Written as DNA, the CDR3 is TGCAGCGCTGCCCTTGGGACTAGCGGGAGTCCTGGCACAGATACGCAGTATTTT. It codes for CSAALGTSGSPGTDTQYF.